This entry lists 5 T cell receptor beta chains sequenced from one sample in a study of blood T cells in healthy people across ages. With a J-beta primer mix and a sample-barcoded 5' primer, a second PCR ran about 7 to 12 cycles. TCRdb reprocessed the 5' RACE reads via MiXCR and lists one record per CDR3 protein. The table lists around 1,900,000 distinct CDR3 sequences, around 40% of them singletons. Sample: blood. The source is a human donor in good health.

The chain is built from TRBV3-1 and TRBJ2-7; 7 bases map to TRBD1. The CDR3 runs 15 residues. The V gene's germline CDR1 is LGHDT and CDR2 YNNKEL (reference sequence). The V and J ends lost 1 base and 1 base, in that order; junction bases with no gene match: 4. The CDR3 DNA is TGTGCCAGCAGCCAAGGGACAGGAGCTTCCTACGAGCAGTACTTC. This translates into CASSQGTGASYEQYF.

This chain links TRBV7-8 with TRBJ1-6; 9 nucleotides line up with TRBD1. The CDR3 is 16 residues long. After removal of 4 bases from V and 8 bases from J, the junction contained 9 bases not matched to a gene. The V gene's germline CDR1 is SGHVS and CDR2 FQNEAQ. The CDR3 DNA follows: TGTGCCAGCAGCTGGCGACCGGGACAGGGCCATTCACCCCTCCACTTT. Translated: CASSWRPGQGHSPLHF.

Only one count was recorded for this clonotype. The junction departs from the called germline gene at one end, perhaps through a read error. This CDR3 reads CATSVRDNEQFF. The CDR3 region has the DNA TGTGCCACCAGTGTCAGGGACAATGAGCAGTTCTTC. The V and J genes are TRBV10-3 and TRBJ2-1, with D possibly being TRBD1 (5 bases). Germline V gene data show CDR1 as ENHRY and CDR2 as SYGVKD. This CDR3 contains 12 residues.

The CDR3 spells CSARVSSSGEETQYF. The DNA for the CDR3 is TGCAGTGCTAGAGTTTCGTCTAGCGGGGAAGAGACCCAGTACTTC. J is TRBJ2-5 and V is TRBV20-1; TRBD2 agrees at 9 bases. The length of the CDR3 is 15 residues. J lost 3 bases, V lost 1 base, and 6 bases had no gene match. Germline V gene sequence: CDR1 DFQATT, CDR2 SNEGSKA (reference sequence).

This chain joins TRBV5-5 and TRBJ1-4; 10 bases map to TRBD1. This CDR3 has 17 amino acids. Unmatched junction bases numbered 10, after V lost 0 bases and J lost 8 bases. Germline CDR1 is SGHKS and CDR2 is YYEKEE (reference sequence). This CDR3 is CASSLGTGGAFSEKLFF. DNA for the CDR3: TGTGCCAGCAGCTTGGGGACAGGGGGTGCCTTTAGCGAAAAACTGTTTTTT.